The following is a T cell receptor beta chain sequence with its context. What antigen it recognizes has not been identified. In total, 600 or so healthy bone marrow donors made up the cohort. Cohort members were all nominally healthy when sampled, although unrecorded immune exposures were likely present. The donor tested CMV seronegative and was one of the 352 seronegative cohort members. A peripheral blood sample was provided by each donor, and peripheral blood mononuclear cells were used for TCR beta sequencing. Genomic DNA extraction from the blood cell samples was performed with the Qiagen DNeasy Blood Extraction Kit. The entry originates in a study of cytomegalovirus exposure and HLA in healthy donors (dated by TCRdb to about 2017). Background on the whole study: In an earlier analysis of fewer than 750 of the donors, about 270 Gb of sequence data and 90 million to 130 million unique TCR beta sequences from 180 million or so T cells were reported. An earlier analysis of nearly 600 of the donors applied high-throughput TCR beta sequencing to assess whether each TCR beta V gene segment acted as functional or pseudogenic. Roughly 5 DR-DQ haplotypes were handled as single units for association and clustering, since linkage in the cohort was strong. A separate validation cohort of roughly 120 different subjects was used in addition to the roughly 640-subject first cohort. The study aimed to test whether signatures of past pathogen exposure could be identified by cataloging public T cell receptors. All discovery cohort repertoires had been generated on a single sequencing platform. In the later analysis, no new phenotypic data were used to find candidate immune exposures; instead, reliance was placed on TCR beta sequences and their occurrence across donors. HLA typing included class I and class II loci at four-digit resolution. Across approximately 400 genotyped donors of the cohort, an average of about 250,000 unique TCR beta nucleotide sequences per donor were sequenced, and roughly 17% of those sequences were non-productive. Donor age, sex, ethnicity and CMV serostatus were collected together with the repertoire data. An early release covering 550 to 650 HLA-typed donors comprised 300 to 350 gigabases of sequencing data and approximately 80 million unique TCR sequences. The study used immunosequencing to profile the T cell repertoires of 670 or so subjects and linked those repertoires to cytomegalovirus serostatus. To predict cytomegalovirus infection status, the study brought together high-throughput TCR immunosequencing, statistical association of individual TCRs with disease status, and machine learning. Of the 350 to 450 genotyped donors, over 65% fell in the genetic ancestry cluster associated with self-reported Caucasian donors. In a later analysis, previously published TCR beta repertoires from several hundred donors were re-analyzed and high-resolution HLA genotyping was added so that TCR occurrence patterns could be studied. The number of donors typed differed by locus, with about 629-630 for A, B, C, DRB1 and DQB1, around 560 for DQA1, about 610 for DPA1, and over 400 for DPB1. A later genetic analysis took genome-wide SNP genotypes for 398 of the 666 donors and used that subset as a discovery cohort. The full study reports these points: In a later genetic analysis, a missense DCLRE1C variant was associated with V-gene and J-gene trimming of TCR beta chains, and the association was replicated in an independent cohort. Cytomegalovirus status was reported to be diagnosed by the classifier with high specificity and sensitivity in both the original and validation cohorts. Immune exposure information for the cohort was limited to CMV serostatus. A further reported finding was that TCR beta sequences accurately predicted the HLA-A and HLA-B alleles for most subjects in the first cohort. In a later genetic analysis, fewer N-insertions in productive TCRs were reported among donors in an Asian-associated ancestry cluster than the approximately 630-donor mean. The study listed 150 to 200 TCR beta chains as associated with cytomegalovirus. In an earlier analysis of some 640 of the donors, most TCR beta V segments were observed in productive rearrangements about 87% or about 30% of the time, broadly matching IMGT annotations. Several of the top co-occurrence clusters appeared to be linked to parvovirus B19, influenza, CMV and Epstein-Barr virus, according to a later analysis. Because counts were too low, more than 15 rarely observed V segments, including chromosome 9 orphons, were left out of the earlier analysis of 500 to 750 of the donors. A later analysis found that TCR association rates varied across HLA loci, with DRB1 alleles showing the most associated TCRs and HLA-C alleles the fewest. Some IMGT-functional V segments, including TRBV6-2 and TRBV6-3, could not be distinguished by the 87-base-pair reads and were therefore excluded. In a later analysis, some 17,000 TCR beta sequences were associated with specific HLA alleles at a false discovery rate of 0.05. Linkage disequilibrium might explain the correlated functional status among segregating V segments, but an unknown experimental factor could not be excluded. A later analysis found that HLA-associated TCR beta chains were more clonally expanded and had lower generation probabilities than equally common non-associated chains. Because HLA typing was missing for some donors at each locus, association tests included only the typed subset. A later analysis found that most CMV-associated TCR beta chains appeared HLA-restricted, with HLA associations seemingly driven largely by CMV exposure. A few of the identified cytomegalovirus-associated TCR beta chains were confirmed in vitro to be specific for cytomegalovirus antigens. The presence/absence analyses assumed that sequencing depth was roughly uniform across donors, and that assumption may not be true. Strong co-occurrence of HLA alleles, especially DR and DQ, made assigning TCR associations to individual alleles difficult. It was suggested by the authors that the approach could potentially be generalized to other disease states and immunological phenotypes. While some public TCRs were present in many individuals, most TCR sequences turned up only very rarely across donors. Only TCR beta chains were sequenced in this cohort, and the absence of alpha or paired-chain data limited detectable features. A cluster of highly shared sequence variants was judged likely to represent a technical artifact of the sequencing pipeline.

The library relied on the immunoSEQ multiplex PCR assay. For the multiplex PCR, a mixture combining 60 forward primers for TCR Vbeta segments and 13 reverse primers for TCR Jbeta segments was used. The CDR3 region of rearranged TCR beta genes was amplified from genomic DNA with a multiplex PCR assay. Amplified TCR beta libraries were sequenced as 87-base-pair reads on the Illumina HiSeq System. From the authors' description of their analysis: In a later analysis, 80 million or so unique TCR beta chains were counted across the roughly 700 repertoires, and roughly 11 million of these chains were shared by at least two donors. To remove PCR and sequencing errors, raw reads were error-corrected and collapsed into unique sequences using a nearest-neighbor algorithm that merged closely related sequences. To assign V, D and J gene segments, CDR3 sequences were aligned to IMGT reference sequences. Each retained sequence needed at least a six-nucleotide match to both a V gene segment and a J gene segment. A rearrangement counted as productive if the CDR3 had no stop codons and remained in frame with V and J, and every other rearrangement counted as non-productive. CDR3 was defined by IMGT convention, running from the second conserved V-encoded cysteine to the conserved J-encoded phenylalanine. The earlier analysis of 450 to 750 of the donors excluded any sequence lacking an unambiguous match to a single V gene segment. In an earlier analysis of a few hundred of the donors, a V segment was called functional when productive rearrangements were above 56.7%, and segregating when the standard deviation between donors exceeded 5%. A statistical classification framework was built to diagnose cytomegalovirus status from the catalog of TCR beta chain sequences. In a later analysis, V and J genes were assigned by comparing TCR nucleotide sequences against IMGT/GENE-DB human TR gene sequences. Using the TCRdist pipeline, a later analysis assigned CDR3 sequences along with most-parsimonious VDJ recombination scenarios. In a later analysis, every TCR beta chain was defined by the combination of its CDR3 amino acid sequence and its V-gene family, and reads without a unique V-gene family were dropped. As a way to deal with suspected cross-contamination and a sequencing artifact, a later analysis dropped 450 to 600 nucleotide sequences that were highly shared and had low generation probability. A later analysis calculated a clonal expansion index for each public chain from normalized within-repertoire ranks of inferred template counts. In a later analysis, generation probabilities were computed using a VDJ recombination model fitted to out-of-frame rearrangements, and the results were checked against IGoR. A later analysis scored TCR-TCR, TCR-HLA and TCR-CMV co-occurrence with hypergeometric tests, applying a repertoire-size bias correction to TCR pairs. A later analysis estimated false discovery rates by permuting HLA or CMV assignments 20 times. In a later analysis, co-occurring TCRs were grouped using DBSCAN, with TCRdist sequence similarity added in when clustering inside HLA-allele-positive subsets. Co-occurrence clustering excluded repertoires with fewer than 30,000 or more than 120,000 public chains, plus five with anomalous nucleotide sharing. TCRdb limited this immuneACCESS table to in-frame rearrangements with V and J called. A share of clones is missing; checked studies link under half to unresolved V genes, and the rest is unexplained. V, J and clone size reflect that table, while D and trimming were determined from the DNA. This sample's table lists about 32,000 clones. 4.8% of the sample is held by the ten biggest clonotypes.

Trimming at the junction amounts to 6 bases on V and 10 bases on J, and the germline ends lie 17 bases apart. The CDR3 covers 13 residues, taking in both the cysteine and the phenylalanine. The sequence is cut down to CDR3 DNA, 39 bases in frame from base 1. CDR1 and CDR2 were assigned from the germline V gene as MRHNA and SNTAGT. Sequenced input: PBMCs. The receptor was isolated from a female donor in good health and CMV-seronegative. The chain is encoded by TRBV6-4 joined to TRBJ2-3; the D region possibly corresponds to TRBD1 (6 bases align). The CDR3 region has the sequence CASSRVGTSAQYF. The nucleotide sequence reads TGTGCCAGCAGCAGAGTCGGGACATCGGCGCAGTATTTT.